This T cell receptor (beta chain) was documented in a study of T cell responses to AZD1222 COVID-19 vaccine. Regarding the study as a whole: Nearly half of spike-specific TCRs reportedly go after variant regions that carry no mutations. Only a handful of AZD1222 recipients, more than five in all, had baseline seropositivity. Mostly white British, mostly female donors; authors suggested clonal diversity may be underestimated.

Profiled with immunoSEQ multiplex PCR; TCRdb holds only in-frame clones, not every one. The data show some 150,000 clones, approximately 90% seen once. Regarding this clone: The antigen remains undetermined.

The sequence was obtained from an adult who received the AZD1222 COVID-19 vaccine. The source material was peripheral blood, sampled 28 days after the second AZD1222 dose.

CDR3 coding DNA: TGTGCCACCAGTGATTCTAATCGGGACAGCCACCCCTATAACACTGAAGCTTTCTTT. It is translated as CATSDSNRDSHPYNTEAFF. The chain employs TRBV24-1 and TRBJ1-1, with TRBD1 matching over 7 bases. V trimming: 2 bases; J trimming: 2 bases; junction bases outside the gene matches: 16. Germline CDR1 and CDR2: KGHDR and SFDVKD. The CDR3 loop spans 19 amino acids.